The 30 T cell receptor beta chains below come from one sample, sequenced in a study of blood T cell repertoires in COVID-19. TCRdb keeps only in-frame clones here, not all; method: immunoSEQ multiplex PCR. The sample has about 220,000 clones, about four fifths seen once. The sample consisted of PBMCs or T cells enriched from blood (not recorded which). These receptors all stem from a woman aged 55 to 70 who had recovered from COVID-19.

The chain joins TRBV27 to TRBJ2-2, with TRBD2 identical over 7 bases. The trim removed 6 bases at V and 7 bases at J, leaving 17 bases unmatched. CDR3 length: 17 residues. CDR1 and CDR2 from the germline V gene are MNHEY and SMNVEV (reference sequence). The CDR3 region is CASSRFRSGNEHGELFF. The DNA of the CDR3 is TGTGCCAGCAGCCGTTTCCGGAGCGGGAATGAACACGGGGAGCTGTTTTTT.

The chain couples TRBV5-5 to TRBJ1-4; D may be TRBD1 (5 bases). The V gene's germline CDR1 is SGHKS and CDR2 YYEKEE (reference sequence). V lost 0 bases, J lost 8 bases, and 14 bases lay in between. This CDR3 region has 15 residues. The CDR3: CASSLVVLKGEKLFF. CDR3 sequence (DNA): TGTGCCAGCAGCTTGGTAGTTCTAAAGGGGGAAAAACTGTTTTTT.

The CDR3 region is CASSGWQGSEAFF. The CDR3, as DNA: TGTGCCAGCAGTGGATGGCAGGGGTCTGAAGCTTTCTTT. The J gene is TRBJ1-1, the V gene TRBV25-1; tentative D call: TRBD1 (6 bases). With 4 bases removed from V and 6 bases from J, the gap between germline ends came to 12 bases. In germline, CDR1 is MGHDK, CDR2 SYGVNS. The CDR3 extends over 13 amino acids. Full variable domain (remainder filled in from reference TRBV25-1 and TRBJ1-1): EADIYQTPRYLVIGTGKKITLECSQTMGHDKMYWYQQDPGMELHLIHYSYGVNSTEKGDLSSESTVSRIRTEHFPLTLESARPSHTSQYLCASSGWQGSEAFFGQGTRLTVV.

The CDR3 DNA follows: TGCGCCAGCGGAGGGGACACCGGGGAGCTGTTTTTT. Its protein product is CASGGDTGELFF. This chain links TRBV5-1 with TRBJ2-2; D is perhaps TRBD2 (6 bases). Trimming left V 7 bases short and J 3 bases short, with 7 bases between. Germline assignment: CDR1 SGHRS and CDR2 YFSETQ. The CDR3 consists of 12 residues.

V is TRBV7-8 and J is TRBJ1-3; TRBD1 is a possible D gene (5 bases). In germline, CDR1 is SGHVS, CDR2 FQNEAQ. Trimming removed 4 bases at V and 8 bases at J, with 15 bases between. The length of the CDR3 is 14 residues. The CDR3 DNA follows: TGTGCCAGCAGCTCTCAAGTGGGGCAGGACACCATATATTTT. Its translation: CASSSQVGQDTIYF.

CDR3 bases: TGTGCCAGCAGCGTAGGCAGGTCGGATACGCAGTATTTT. It encodes CASSVGRSDTQYF. The chain joins TRBV9 to TRBJ2-3; D unresolved. Per the germline V gene, CDR1 is SGDLS and CDR2 is YYNGEE. The V and J ends lost 0 bases and 6 bases respectively, with 8 bases between them. There are 13 residues in the CDR3. Using reference TRBV9 and TRBJ2-3 for the parts outside the CDR3, the full variable domain is DSGVTQTPKHLITATGQRVTLRCSPRSGDLSVYWYQQSLDQGLQFLIQYYNGEERAKGNILERFSAQQFPDLHSELNLSSLELGDSALYFCASSVGRSDTQYFGPGTRLTVL.

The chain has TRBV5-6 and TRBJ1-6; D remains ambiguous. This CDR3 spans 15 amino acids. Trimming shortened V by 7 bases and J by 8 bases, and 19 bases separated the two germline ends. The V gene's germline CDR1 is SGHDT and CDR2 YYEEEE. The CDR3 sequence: CASLDSSFGYSPLHF. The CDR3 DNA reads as TGTGCCAGCTTAGACTCATCTTTCGGGTATTCACCCCTCCACTTT. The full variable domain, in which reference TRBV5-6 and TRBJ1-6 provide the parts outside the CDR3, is DAGVTQSPTHLIKTRGQQVTLRCSPKSGHDTVSWYQQALGQGPQFIFQYYEEEERQRGNFPDRFSGHQFPNYSSELNVNALLLGDSALYLCASLDSSFGYSPLHFGNGTRLTVT.

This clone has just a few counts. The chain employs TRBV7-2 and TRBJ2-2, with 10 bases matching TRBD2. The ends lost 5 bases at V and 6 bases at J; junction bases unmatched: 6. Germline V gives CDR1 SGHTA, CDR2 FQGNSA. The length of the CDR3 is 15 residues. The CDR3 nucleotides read TGTGCCAGCAGCCCGGCTAGCGGGAGTCCCGGGGAGCTGTTTTTT. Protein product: CASSPASGSPGELFF.

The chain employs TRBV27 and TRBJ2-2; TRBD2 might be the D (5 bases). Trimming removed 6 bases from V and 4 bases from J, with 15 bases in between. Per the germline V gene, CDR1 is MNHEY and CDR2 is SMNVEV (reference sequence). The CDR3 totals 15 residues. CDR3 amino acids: CASRSGAALTGELFF. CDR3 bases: TGTGCCAGCAGAAGTGGAGCGGCCCTCACCGGGGAGCTGTTTTTT.

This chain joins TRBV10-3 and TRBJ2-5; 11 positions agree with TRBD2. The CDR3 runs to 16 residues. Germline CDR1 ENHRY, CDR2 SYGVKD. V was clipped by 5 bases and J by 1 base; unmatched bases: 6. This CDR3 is CAISKGTSGIQETQYF. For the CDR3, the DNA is TGTGCCATCAGTAAAGGGACTAGCGGCATCCAAGAGACCCAGTACTTC.

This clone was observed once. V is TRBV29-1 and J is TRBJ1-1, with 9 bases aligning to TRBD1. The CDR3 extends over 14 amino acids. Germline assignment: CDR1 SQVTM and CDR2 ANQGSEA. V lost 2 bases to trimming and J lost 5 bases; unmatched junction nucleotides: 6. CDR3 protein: CSVEITGGRTEAFF. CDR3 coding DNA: TGCAGCGTTGAAATTACAGGGGGCAGGACTGAAGCTTTCTTT.

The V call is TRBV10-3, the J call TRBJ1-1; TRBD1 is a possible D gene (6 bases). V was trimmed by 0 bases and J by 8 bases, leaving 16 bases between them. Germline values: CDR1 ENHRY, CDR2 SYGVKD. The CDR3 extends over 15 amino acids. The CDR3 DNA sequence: TGTGCCATCAGTGAGTCGAGGGAGGGGGGATTGGAAGCTTTCTTT. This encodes CAISESREGGLEAFF.

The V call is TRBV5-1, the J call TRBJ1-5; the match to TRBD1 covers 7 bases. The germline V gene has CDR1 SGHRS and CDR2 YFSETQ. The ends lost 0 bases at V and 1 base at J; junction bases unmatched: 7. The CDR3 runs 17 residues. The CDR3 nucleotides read TGCGCCAGCAGCTTGGACAGGGGATGGCGGAGCAATCAGCCCCAGCATTTT. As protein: CASSLDRGWRSNQPQHF.

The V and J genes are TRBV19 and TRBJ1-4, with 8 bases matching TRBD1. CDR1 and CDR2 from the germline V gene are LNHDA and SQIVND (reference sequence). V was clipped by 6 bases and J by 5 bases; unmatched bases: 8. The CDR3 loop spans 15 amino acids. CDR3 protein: CASRDLDRGNEKLFF. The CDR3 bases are TGTGCCAGTAGGGACCTCGACAGGGGAAATGAAAAACTGTTTTTT.

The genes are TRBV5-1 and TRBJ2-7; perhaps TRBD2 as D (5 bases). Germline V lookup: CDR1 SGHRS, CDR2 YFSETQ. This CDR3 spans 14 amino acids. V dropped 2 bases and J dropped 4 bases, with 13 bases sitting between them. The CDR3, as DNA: TGCGCCAGCAGCTTCACCCGGGAATCGTACGAGCAGTACTTC. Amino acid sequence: CASSFTRESYEQYF.

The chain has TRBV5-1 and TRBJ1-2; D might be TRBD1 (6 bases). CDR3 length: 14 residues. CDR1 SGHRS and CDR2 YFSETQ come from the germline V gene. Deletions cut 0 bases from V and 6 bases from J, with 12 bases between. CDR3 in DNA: TGCGCCAGCAGCTTGGGGGCAGGGGTGGATGGCTACACCTTC. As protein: CASSLGAGVDGYTF.

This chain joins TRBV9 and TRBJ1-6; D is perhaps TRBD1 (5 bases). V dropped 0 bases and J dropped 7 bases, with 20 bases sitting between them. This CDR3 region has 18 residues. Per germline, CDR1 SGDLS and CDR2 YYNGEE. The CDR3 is CASSVATGEGRTNSPLHF. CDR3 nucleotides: TGTGCCAGCAGCGTAGCTACGGGGGAAGGACGGACAAATTCACCCCTCCACTTT.

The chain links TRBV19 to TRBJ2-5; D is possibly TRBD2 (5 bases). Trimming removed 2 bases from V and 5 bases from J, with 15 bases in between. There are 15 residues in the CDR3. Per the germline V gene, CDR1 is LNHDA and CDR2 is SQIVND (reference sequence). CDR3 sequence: CASSISDLPGETQYF. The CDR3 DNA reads TGTGCCAGTAGTATATCGGACCTCCCGGGGGAGACCCAGTACTTC.

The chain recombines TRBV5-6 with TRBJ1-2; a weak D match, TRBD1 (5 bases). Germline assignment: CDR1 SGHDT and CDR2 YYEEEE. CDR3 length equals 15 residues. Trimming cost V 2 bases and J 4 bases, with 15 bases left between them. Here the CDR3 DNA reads TGTGCCAGCAGCTTATTTGGGCAGGGTTTCTATGGCTACACCTTC. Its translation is CASSLFGQGFYGYTF. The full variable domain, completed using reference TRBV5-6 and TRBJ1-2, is DAGVTQSPTHLIKTRGQQVTLRCSPKSGHDTVSWYQQALGQGPQFIFQYYEEEERQRGNFPDRFSGHQFPNYSSELNVNALLLGDSALYLCASSLFGQGFYGYTFGSGTRLTVV.

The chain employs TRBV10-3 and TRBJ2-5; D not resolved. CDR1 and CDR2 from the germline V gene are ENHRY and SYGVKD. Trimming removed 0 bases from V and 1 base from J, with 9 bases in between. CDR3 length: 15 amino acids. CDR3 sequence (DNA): TGTGCCATCAGTGAGTCTAGTCCCGTCCAAGAGACCCAGTACTTC. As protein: CAISESSPVQETQYF.

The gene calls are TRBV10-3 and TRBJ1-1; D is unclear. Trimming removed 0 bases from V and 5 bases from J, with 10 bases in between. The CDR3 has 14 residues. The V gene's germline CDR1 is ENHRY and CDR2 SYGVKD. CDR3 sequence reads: CAISESGRRTEAFF. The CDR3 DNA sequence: TGTGCCATCAGTGAGTCGGGCAGAAGGACTGAAGCTTTCTTT.

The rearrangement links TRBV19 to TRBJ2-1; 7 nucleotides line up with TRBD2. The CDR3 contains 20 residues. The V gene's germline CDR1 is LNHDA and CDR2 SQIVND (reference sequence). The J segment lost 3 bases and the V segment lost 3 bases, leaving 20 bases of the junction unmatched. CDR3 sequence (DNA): TGTGCCAGTAGTATTACCGGGGGGTTTCTGGCGAACCGAGGCTACAATGAGCAGTTCTTC. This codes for CASSITGGFLANRGYNEQFF.

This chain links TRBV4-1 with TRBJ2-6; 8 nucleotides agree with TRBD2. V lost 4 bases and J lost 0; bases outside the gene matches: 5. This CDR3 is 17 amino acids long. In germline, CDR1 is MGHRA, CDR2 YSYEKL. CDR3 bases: TGCGCCAGCAGCCTAGCGGGGACCCACTCTGGGGCCAACGTCCTGACTTTC. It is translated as CASSLAGTHSGANVLTF.

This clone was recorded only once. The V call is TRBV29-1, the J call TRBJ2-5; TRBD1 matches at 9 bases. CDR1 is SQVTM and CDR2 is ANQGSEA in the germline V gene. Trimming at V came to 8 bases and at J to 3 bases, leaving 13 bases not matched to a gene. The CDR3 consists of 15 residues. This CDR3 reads CSLLGSGTGKETQYF. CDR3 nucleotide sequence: TGCAGCCTCCTGGGTTCCGGGACAGGGAAAGAGACCCAGTACTTC.

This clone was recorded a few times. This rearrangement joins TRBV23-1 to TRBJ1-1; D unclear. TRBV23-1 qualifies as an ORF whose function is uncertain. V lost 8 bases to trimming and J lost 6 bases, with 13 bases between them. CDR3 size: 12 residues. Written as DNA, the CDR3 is TGCGCCAGCGGGTCGGGATGGGCTGAAGCTTTCTTT. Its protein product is CASGSGWAEAFF.

The CDR3 coding sequence is TGCAGGGGGGAGGGGGACACTGAAGCTTTCTTT. Protein sequence: CRGEGDTEAFF. The V and J genes are TRBV20-1 and TRBJ1-1; tentatively, D is TRBD1 (6 bases). The CDR3 spans 11 residues. CDR1 is DFQATT and CDR2 is SNEGSKA in the germline V gene (reference sequence).

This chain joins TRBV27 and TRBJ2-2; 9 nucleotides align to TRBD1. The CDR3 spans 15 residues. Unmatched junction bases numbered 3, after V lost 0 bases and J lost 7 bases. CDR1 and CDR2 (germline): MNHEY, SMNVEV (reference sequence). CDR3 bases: TGTGCCAGCAGTTTATCGGGACAGGGAATCGGGGAGCTGTTTTTT. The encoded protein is CASSLSGQGIGELFF.

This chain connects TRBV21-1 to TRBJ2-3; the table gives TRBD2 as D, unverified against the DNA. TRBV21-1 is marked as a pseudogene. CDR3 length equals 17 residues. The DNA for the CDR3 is TGTGCCAGCTTGGCCTTTGTAAGGACTCACCGGCCGGATACGCAGTATTTT. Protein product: CASLAFVRTHRPDTQYF.

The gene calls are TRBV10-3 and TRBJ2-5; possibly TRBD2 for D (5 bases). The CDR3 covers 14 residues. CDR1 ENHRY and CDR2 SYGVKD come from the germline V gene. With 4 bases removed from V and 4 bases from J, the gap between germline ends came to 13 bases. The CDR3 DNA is TGTGCCATCAGTGGTCCGGGGTTGAGAGAGACCCAGTACTTC. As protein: CAISGPGLRETQYF.

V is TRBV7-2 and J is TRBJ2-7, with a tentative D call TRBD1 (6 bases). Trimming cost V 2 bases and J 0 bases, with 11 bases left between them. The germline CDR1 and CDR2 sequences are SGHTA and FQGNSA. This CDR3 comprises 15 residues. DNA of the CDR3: TGTGCCAGCAGCTTACCAGGACAGAGCTCCTACGAGCAGTACTTC. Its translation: CASSLPGQSSYEQYF. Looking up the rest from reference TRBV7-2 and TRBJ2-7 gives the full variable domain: GAGVSQSPSNKVTEKGKDVELRCDPISGHTALYWYRQSLGQGLEFLIYFQGNSAPDKSGLPSDRFSAERTGGSVSTLTIQRTQQEDSAVYLCASSLPGQSSYEQYFGPGTRLTVT.